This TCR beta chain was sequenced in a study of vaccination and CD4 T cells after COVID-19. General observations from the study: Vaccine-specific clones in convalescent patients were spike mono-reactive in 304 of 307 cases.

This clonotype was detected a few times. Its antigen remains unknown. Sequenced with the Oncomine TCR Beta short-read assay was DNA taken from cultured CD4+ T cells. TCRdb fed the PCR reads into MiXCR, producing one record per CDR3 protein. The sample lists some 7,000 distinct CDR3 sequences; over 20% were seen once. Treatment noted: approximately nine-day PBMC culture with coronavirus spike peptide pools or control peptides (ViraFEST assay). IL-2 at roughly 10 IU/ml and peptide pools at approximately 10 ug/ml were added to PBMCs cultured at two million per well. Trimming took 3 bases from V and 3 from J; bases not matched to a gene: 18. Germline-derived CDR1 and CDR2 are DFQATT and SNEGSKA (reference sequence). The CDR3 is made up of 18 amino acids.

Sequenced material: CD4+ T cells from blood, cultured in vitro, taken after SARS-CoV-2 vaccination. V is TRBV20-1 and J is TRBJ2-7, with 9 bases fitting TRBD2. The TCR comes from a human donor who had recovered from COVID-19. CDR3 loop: CSARVLGGRVTFHYEQYF. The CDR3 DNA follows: TGCAGTGCTAGGGTTTTAGGCGGGAGGGTGACCTTTCACTACGAGCAGTACTTC.